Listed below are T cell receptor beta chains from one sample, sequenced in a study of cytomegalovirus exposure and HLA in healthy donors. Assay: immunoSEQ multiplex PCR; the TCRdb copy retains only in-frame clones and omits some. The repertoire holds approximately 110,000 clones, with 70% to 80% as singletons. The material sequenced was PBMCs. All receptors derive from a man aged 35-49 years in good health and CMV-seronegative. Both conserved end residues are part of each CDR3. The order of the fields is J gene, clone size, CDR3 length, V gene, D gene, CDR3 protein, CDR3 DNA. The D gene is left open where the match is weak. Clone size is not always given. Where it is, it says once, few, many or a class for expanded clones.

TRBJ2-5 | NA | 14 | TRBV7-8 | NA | CASSVTGGGETQYF | TGTGCCAGCAGCGTAACAGGGGGGGGCGAGACCCAGTACTTC
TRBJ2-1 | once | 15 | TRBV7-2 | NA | CASSRSGQRGDEQFF | TGTGCCAGCAGTCGATCTGGACAGAGAGGTGATGAGCAGTTCTTC
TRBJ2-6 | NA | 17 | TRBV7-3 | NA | CASLRRFDLSGANGLTF | TGTGCCAGTCTCCGCCGATTTGACCTCTCTGGGGCCAACGGCCTGACTTTC
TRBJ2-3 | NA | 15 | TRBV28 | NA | CASRGRGSGTDTQYF | TGTGCCAGCAGGGGCAGGGGATCAGGCACAGATACGCAGTATTTT
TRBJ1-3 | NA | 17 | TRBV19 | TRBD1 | CASRGPSEGAHGNTIYF | TGTGCCAGTAGAGGCCCTTCTGAGGGGGCTCATGGAAACACCATATATTTT
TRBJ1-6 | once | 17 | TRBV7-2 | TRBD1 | CASSMGTGGALGSPLHF | TGTGCCAGCAGCATGGGGACAGGGGGCGCCTTGGGGTCACCCCTCCACTTT
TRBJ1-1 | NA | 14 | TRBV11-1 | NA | CASSLSGVNTEAFF | TGTGCCAGCAGCTTATCCGGGGTGAACACTGAAGCTTTCTTT
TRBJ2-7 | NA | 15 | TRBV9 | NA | CASSVVPGETYEQYF | TGTGCCAGCAGCGTAGTACCCGGGGAAACCTACGAGCAGTACTTC
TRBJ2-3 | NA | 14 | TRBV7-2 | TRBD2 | CASSRTSGADTQYF | TGTGCCAGCAGTAGGACTAGCGGGGCCGATACGCAGTATTTT
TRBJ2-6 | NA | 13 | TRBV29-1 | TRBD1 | CSVDLDRTGVLTF | TGCAGCGTTGACCTGGACAGGACCGGCGTCCTGACTTTC